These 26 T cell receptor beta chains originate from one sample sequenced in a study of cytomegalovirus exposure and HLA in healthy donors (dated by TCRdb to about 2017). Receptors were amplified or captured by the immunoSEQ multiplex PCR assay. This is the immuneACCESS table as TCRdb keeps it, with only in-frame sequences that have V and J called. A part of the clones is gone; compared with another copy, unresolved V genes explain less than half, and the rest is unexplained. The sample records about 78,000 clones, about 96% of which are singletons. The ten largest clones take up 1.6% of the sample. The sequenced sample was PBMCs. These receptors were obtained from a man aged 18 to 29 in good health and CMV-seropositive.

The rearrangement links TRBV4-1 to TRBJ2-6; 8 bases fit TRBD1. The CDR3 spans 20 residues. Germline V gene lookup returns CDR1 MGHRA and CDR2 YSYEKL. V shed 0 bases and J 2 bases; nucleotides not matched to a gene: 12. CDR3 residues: CASSQESLRGRSPGANVLTF. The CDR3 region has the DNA TGCGCCAGCAGCCAAGAGAGTCTCAGGGGGCGCAGTCCTGGGGCCAACGTCCTGACTTTC.

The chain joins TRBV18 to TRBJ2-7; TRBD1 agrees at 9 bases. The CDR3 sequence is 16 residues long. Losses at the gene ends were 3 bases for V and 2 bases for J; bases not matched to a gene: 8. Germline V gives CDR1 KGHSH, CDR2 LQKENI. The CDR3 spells CASSPLVGTGPYEQYF. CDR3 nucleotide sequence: TGTGCCAGCTCACCTCTGGTCGGGACAGGGCCCTACGAGCAGTACTTC.

The CDR3 loop reads CASSLSRQYNEKLFF. The CDR3 nucleotides read TGTGCCAGCAGCTTAAGTCGTCAGTATAATGAAAAACTGTTTTTT. The V and J genes are TRBV7-6 and TRBJ1-4; no firm D call. Trimming removed 2 bases from V and 4 bases from J, with 11 bases in between. Per germline, CDR1 SGHVS and CDR2 FNYEAQ. There are 15 residues in the CDR3.

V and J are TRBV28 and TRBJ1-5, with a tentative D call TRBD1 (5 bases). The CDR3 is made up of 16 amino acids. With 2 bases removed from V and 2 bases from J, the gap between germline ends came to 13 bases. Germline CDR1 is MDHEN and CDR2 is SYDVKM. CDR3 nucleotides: TGTGCCAGCAGTTTAATGGGGGGTTTGGGCAATCAGCCCCAGCATTTT. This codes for CASSLMGGLGNQPQHF.

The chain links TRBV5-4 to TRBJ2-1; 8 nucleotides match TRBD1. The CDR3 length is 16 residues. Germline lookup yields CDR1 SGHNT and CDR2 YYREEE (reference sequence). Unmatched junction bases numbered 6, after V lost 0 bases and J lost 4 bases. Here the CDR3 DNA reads TGTGCCAGCAGCTTGGTGTCAGGGGGCTTATACAATGAGCAGTTCTTC. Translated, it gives CASSLVSGGLYNEQFF.

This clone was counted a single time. CDR3 nucleotides: TGTGCCATCGGCGAACCGGGACAGCTAGCCTACGAGCAGTACTTC. Amino acids: CAIGEPGQLAYEQYF. This chain connects TRBV10-3 to TRBJ2-7, with 7 bases identical to TRBD1. The V segment lost 8 bases and the J segment 2 bases; nucleotides outside the gene matches: 12. Per the germline V gene, CDR1 is ENHRY and CDR2 is SYGVKD. CDR3 length: 15 residues.

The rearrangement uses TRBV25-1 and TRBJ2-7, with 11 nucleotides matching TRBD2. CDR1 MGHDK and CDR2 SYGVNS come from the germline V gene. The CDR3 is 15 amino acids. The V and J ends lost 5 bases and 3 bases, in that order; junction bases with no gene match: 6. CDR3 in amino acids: CASSSTSGILYEQYF. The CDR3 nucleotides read TGTGCCAGCAGTTCGACTAGCGGGATTCTCTACGAGCAGTACTTC.

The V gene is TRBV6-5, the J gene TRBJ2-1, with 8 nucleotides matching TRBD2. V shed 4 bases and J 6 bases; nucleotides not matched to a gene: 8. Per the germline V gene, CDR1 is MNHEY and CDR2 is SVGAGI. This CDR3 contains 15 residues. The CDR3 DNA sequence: TGTGCCAGCAGTTCCGGGACTAGTTATCTCAATGAGCAGTTCTTC. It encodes CASSSGTSYLNEQFF.

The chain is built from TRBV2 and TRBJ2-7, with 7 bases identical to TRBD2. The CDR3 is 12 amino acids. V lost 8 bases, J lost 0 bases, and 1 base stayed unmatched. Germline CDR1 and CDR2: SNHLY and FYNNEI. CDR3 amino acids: CASGRDSYEQYF. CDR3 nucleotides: TGTGCCAGCGGGAGGGACTCCTACGAGCAGTACTTC. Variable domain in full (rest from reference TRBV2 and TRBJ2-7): EPEVTQTPSHQVTQMGQEVILRCVPISNHLYFYWYRQILGQKVEFLVSFYNNEISEKSEIFDDQFSVERPDGSNFTLKIRSTKLEDSAMYFCASGRDSYEQYFGPGTRLTVT.

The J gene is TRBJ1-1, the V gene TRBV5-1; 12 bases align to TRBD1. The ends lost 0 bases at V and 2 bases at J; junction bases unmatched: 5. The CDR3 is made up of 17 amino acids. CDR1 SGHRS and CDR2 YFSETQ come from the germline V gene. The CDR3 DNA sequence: TGCGCCAGCAGCTTGGCCCCCGGGACAGGGGGCAACACTGAAGCTTTCTTT. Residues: CASSLAPGTGGNTEAFF.

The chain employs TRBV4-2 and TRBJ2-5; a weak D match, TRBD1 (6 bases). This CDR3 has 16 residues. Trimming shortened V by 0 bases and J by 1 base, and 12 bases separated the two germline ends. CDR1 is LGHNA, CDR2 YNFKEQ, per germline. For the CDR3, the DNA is TGTGCCAGCAGCCAAGATAGTCCCAGGGGCCAAGAGACCCAGTACTTC. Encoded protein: CASSQDSPRGQETQYF.

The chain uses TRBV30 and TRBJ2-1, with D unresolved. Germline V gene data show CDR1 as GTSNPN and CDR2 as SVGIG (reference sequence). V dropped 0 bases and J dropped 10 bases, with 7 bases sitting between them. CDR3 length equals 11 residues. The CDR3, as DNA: TGTGCCTGGAGTGTAACCCGGGAGCAGTTCTTC. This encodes CAWSVTREQFF.

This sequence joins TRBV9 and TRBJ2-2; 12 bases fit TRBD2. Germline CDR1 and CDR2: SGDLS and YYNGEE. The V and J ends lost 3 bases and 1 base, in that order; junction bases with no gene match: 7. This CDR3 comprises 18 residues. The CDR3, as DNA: TGTGCCAGCAGCGGACGACTAGCGGGAGCGATGAACACCGGGGAGCTGTTTTTT. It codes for CASSGRLAGAMNTGELFF.

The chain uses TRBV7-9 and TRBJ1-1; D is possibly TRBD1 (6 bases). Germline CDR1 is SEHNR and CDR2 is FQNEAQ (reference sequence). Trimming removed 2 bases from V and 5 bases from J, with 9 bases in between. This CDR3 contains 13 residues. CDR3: CASSLSRGTEAFF. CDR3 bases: TGTGCCAGCAGCTTATCAAGGGGGACTGAAGCTTTCTTT. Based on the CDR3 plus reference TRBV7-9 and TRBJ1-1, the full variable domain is DTGVSQNPRHKITKRGQNVTFRCDPISEHNRLYWYRQTLGQGPEFLTYFQNEAQLEKSRLLSDRFSAERPKGSFSTLEIQRTEQGDSAMYLCASSLSRGTEAFFGQGTRLTVV.

The CDR3 here is CASSPHGEGQETQYF. CDR3 DNA: TGTGCCAGCAGCCCCCACGGGGAGGGCCAAGAGACCCAGTACTTC. The rearrangement uses TRBV9 and TRBJ2-5; 7 positions agree with TRBD2. The CDR3 runs to 15 residues. J was trimmed by 1 base and V by 4 bases; bases with no gene match: 7. Germline-derived CDR1 and CDR2 are SGDLS and YYNGEE.

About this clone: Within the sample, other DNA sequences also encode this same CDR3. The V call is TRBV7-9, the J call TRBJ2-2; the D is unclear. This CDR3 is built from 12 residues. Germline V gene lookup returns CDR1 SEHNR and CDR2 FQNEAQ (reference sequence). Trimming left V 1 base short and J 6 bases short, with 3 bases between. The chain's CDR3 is CASSLGAGELFF. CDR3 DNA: TGTGCCAGCAGCTTAGGCGCCGGGGAGCTGTTTTTT.

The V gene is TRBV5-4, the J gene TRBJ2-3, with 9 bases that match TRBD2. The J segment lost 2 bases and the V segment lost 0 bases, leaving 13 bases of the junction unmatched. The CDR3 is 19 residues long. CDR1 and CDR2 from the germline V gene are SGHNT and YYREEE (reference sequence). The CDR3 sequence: CASSLDLAGHTSITDTQYF. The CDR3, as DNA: TGTGCCAGCAGCTTGGATCTAGCGGGACACACCTCAATCACAGATACGCAGTATTTT.

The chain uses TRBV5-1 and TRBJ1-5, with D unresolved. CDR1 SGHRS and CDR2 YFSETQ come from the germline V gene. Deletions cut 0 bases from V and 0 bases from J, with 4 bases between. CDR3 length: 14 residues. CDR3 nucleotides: TGCGCCAGCAGCTTGGCGGGTAGCAATCAGCCCCAGCATTTT. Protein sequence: CASSLAGSNQPQHF.

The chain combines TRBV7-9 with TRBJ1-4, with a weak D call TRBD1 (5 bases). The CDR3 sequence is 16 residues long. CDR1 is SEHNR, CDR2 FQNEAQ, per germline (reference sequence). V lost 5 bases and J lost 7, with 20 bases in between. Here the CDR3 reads CASSRETGRDGEKLFF. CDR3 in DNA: TGTGCCAGCAGCCGCGAAACCGGCAGGGATGGTGAAAAACTGTTTTTT. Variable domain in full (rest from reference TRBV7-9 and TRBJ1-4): DTGVSQNPRHKITKRGQNVTFRCDPISEHNRLYWYRQTLGQGPEFLTYFQNEAQLEKSRLLSDRFSAERPKGSFSTLEIQRTEQGDSAMYLCASSRETGRDGEKLFFGSGTQLSVL.

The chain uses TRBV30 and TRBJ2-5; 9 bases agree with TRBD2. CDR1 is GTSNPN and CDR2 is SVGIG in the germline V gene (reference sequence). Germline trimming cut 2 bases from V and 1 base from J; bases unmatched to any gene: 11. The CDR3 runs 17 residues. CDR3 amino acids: CAWSLLFSGSFQETQYF. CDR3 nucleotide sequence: TGTGCCTGGAGTCTCCTCTTTAGCGGGAGCTTCCAAGAGACCCAGTACTTC.

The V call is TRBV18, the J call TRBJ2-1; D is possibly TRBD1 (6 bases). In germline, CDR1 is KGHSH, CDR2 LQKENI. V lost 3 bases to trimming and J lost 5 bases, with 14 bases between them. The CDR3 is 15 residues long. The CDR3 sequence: CASSPTGQRNNEQFF. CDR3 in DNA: TGTGCCAGCTCACCGACCGGACAGAGGAACAATGAGCAGTTCTTC.

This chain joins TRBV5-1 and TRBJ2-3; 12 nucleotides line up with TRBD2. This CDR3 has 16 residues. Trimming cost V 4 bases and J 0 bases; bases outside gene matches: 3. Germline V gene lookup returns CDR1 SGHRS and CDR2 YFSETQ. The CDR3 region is CASSTGLAGSTDTQYF. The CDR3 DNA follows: TGCGCCAGCAGCACTGGACTAGCGGGGAGCACAGATACGCAGTATTTT.

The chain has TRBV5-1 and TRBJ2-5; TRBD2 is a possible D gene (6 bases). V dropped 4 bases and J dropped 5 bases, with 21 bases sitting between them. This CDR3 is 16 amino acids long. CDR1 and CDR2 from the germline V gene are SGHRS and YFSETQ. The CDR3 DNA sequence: TGCGCCAGCAGCCCGAGGGGAGGTTTCGGTGCGGAGACCCAGTACTTC. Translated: CASSPRGGFGAETQYF.

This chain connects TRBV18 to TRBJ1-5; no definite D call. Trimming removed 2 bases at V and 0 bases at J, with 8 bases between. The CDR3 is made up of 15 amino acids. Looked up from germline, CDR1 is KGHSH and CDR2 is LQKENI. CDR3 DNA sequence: TGTGCCAGCTCACCAGGGGAGAGTAGCAATCAGCCCCAGCATTTT. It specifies CASSPGESSNQPQHF.

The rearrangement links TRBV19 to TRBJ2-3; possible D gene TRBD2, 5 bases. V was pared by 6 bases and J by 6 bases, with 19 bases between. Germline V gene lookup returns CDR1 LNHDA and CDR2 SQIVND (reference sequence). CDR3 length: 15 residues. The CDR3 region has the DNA TGTGCCAGTAGGTCAAGCGGTAGACATACGGATACGCAGTATTTT. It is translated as CASRSSGRHTDTQYF.

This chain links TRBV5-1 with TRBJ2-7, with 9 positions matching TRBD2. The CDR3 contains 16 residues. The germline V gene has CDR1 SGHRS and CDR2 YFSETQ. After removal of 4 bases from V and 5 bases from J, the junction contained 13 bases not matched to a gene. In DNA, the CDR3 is TGCGCCAGCAGCCGCATAGCGGGAGCCGGGATGAACGAGCAGTACTTC. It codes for CASSRIAGAGMNEQYF.